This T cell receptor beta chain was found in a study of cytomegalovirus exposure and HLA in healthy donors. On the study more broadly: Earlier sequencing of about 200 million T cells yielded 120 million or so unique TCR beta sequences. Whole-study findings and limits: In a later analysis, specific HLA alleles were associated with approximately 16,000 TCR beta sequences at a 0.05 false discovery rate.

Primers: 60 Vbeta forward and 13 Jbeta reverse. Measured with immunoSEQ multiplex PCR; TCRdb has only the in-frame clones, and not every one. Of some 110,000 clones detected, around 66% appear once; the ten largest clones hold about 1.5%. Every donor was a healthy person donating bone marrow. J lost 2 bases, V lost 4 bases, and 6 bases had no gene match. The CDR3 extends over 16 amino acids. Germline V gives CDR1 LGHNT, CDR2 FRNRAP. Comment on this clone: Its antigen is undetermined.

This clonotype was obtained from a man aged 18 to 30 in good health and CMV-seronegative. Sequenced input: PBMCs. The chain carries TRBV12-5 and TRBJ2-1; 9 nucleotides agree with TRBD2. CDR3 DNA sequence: TGTGCTAGTGGTTCAATTAGCGGGGGCCCCTACAATGAGCAGTTCTTC. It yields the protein CASGSISGGPYNEQFF. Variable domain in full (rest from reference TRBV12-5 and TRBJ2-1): DARVTQTPRHKVTEMGQEVTMRCQPILGHNTVFWYRQTMMQGLELLAYFRNRAPLDDSGMPKDRFSAEMPDATLATLKIQPSEPRDSAVYFCASGSISGGPYNEQFFGPGTRLTVL.